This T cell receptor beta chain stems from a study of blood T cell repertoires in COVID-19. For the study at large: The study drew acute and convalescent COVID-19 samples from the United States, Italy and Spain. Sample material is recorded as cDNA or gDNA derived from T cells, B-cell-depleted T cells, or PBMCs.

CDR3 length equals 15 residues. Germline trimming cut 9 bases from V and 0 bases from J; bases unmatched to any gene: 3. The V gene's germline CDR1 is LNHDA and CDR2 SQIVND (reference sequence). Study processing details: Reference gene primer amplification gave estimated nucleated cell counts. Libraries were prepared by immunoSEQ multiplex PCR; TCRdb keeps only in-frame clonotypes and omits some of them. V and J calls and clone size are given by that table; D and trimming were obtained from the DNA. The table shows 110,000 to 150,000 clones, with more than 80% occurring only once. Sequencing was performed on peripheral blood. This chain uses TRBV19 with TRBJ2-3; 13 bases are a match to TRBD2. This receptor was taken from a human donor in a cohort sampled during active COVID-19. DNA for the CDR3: TGTGCCAGCGGACTAGCGGGGGAGAGCACAGATACGCAGTATTTT. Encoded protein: CASGLAGESTDTQYF.